A selection of T cell receptor beta chains follows, all from one sample in a study of blood T cells in healthy people across ages. TCRdb used MiXCR to reprocess the 5' RACE reads, holding one entry per CDR3 protein. The sample consists of 1.2 million to 1.5 million distinct CDR3 sequences, about 43% of them appearing once. Sequenced: blood. These TCRs come from a woman aged 18 to 35 in good health. Both conserved end residues are part of each CDR3. A D gene is named only where the DNA matches it firmly. Size is omitted from some rows. Given values are once, few, many or a class for expanded clones.

clone size,J gene,V gene,D gene,CDR3 DNA,CDR3 protein
.,TRBJ2-7,TRBV6-6,TRBD2,TGTGCCAGCAGTTACTCAACTAGCGGGGGGGCGGTTGAGCAGTACTTC,CASSYSTSGGAVEQYF
.,TRBJ1-2,TRBV20-1,.,TGCAGTGCTCGGCAGCACGGGATACTGAGCGACTACACCTTC,CSARQHGILSDYTF
few,TRBJ2-3,TRBV18,TRBD2,TGTGCCAGCTCACCGACACTAGCGGCTAGCACAGATACGCAGTATTTT,CASSPTLAASTDTQYF
.,TRBJ2-7,TRBV14,.,TGTGCCAGCAGCCAAGTGTACGGCGAGCAGTACTTC,CASSQVYGEQYF
.,TRBJ1-2,TRBV5-1,.,TGCGCCAGCAGCCATCCCCGGGACGAGCACTATGGCTACACCTTC,CASSHPRDEHYGYTF
.,TRBJ2-5,TRBV7-8,TRBD2,TGTACCAGCAGCTTAGAAGGGACTAGCGGCCTGGAGACCCAGTACTTC,CTSSLEGTSGLETQYF
.,TRBJ2-7,TRBV3-1,.,TGTGCCAGCAGCCAAGAACGGTCAACAGGAATAGGGACCCACGAGCAGTACTTC,CASSQERSTGIGTHEQYF
.,TRBJ2-1,TRBV3-1,TRBD2,TGTGCCAGCAGCCAAGATATTAGCGGGGGGTACAATGAGCAGTTCTTC,CASSQDISGGYNEQFF
.,TRBJ1-1,TRBV20-1,.,TGCAGTGCTGGCAGGGGTGGCACTGAAGCTTTCTTT,CSAGRGGTEAFF
.,TRBJ1-2,TRBV20-1,.,TGCAGTGCTAGAGATTTGAAGGTCGACTATGGCTACACCTTC,CSARDLKVDYGYTF
.,TRBJ2-5,TRBV20-1,.,TGCAGTGCTAGCTGGATGGGGGAGACCCAGTACTTC,CSASWMGETQYF
.,TRBJ1-2,TRBV6-5,.,TGTGCCAGCTTGACGGGGGGGAACTATGGCTACACCTTC,CASLTGGNYGYTF
.,TRBJ1-3,TRBV15,.,TGTGCCACCAGCAGAGTTGGGGGAGCTGGAAACACCATATATTTT,CATSRVGGAGNTIYF
.,TRBJ2-3,TRBV7-9,.,TGTGCCAGCAGCTTGTCTCCTTATACGCAGTATTTT,CASSLSPYTQYF
.,TRBJ1-2,TRBV6-5,.,TGTGCCAGCAGTTACTCAGTGGCCGGGGCCGGTCGGGGCTACACCTTC,CASSYSVAGAGRGYTF
few,TRBJ2-3,TRBV25-1,.,TGTGCCAGGGGTAGGGCGCCCAGCACAGATACGCAGTATTTT,CARGRAPSTDTQYF
.,TRBJ2-7,TRBV18,TRBD2,TGTGCCAGCTCACTAGTTAGCGGGACCTACAATGAGCAGTACTTC,CASSLVSGTYNEQYF
few,TRBJ2-3,TRBV28,.,TGTGCCAGCACCGGAGGGACAGCCTTAGCAGATACGCAGTATTTT,CASTGGTALADTQYF
.,TRBJ2-3,TRBV5-1,TRBD1,TGCGCCAGCAGGAGGACAGGGGAGAGCACAGATACGCAGTATTTT,CASRRTGESTDTQYF
few,TRBJ2-7,TRBV6-1,.,TGTGCCAGCAGTGGCGACGGGACCAGATACGAGCAGTACTTC,CASSGDGTRYEQYF
.,TRBJ2-3,TRBV7-2,.,TGTGCCAGCAGCTTGGTTGATACGCGGTATTTT,CASSLVDTRYF
.,TRBJ1-1,TRBV6-1,.,TGTGCCACCAGGGTGAACACTGAAGCTTTCTTT,CATRVNTEAFF
.,TRBJ2-5,TRBV5-1,.,TGCGCCAGCAGCTTGAGTTTCGTCGCAGGGAAGGGAGAGACCCAGTACTTC,CASSLSFVAGKGETQYF
.,TRBJ1-1,TRBV10-3,TRBD1,TGTGCCATCAGTGACCCGACAGGGCCGACAAGGGTTTTCTTT,CAISDPTGPTRVFF
many,TRBJ2-1,TRBV6-5,TRBD1,TGTGCCAGCAGTGACTCAGGGGGCGATGAGCAGTTCTTC,CASSDSGGDEQFF
few,TRBJ2-7,TRBV20-1,.,TGCAGTGCTGGGCCGGTGGCTATACACGAGCAGTACTTC,CSAGPVAIHEQYF
few,TRBJ2-1,TRBV14,.,TGTGCCAGCAGCCAAGATTTGGTGGGAACAGAGCAGTTCTTC,CASSQDLVGTEQFF
.,TRBJ2-1,TRBV9,TRBD2,TGTGCCAGCAGCGTACGGGCTAGCGGGAGGGCGGATAATGAGCAGTTCTTC,CASSVRASGRADNEQFF
.,TRBJ2-2,TRBV27,TRBD2,TGTGCCAGCAGTCTCGGTACTAGCGGGCACACCGGGGAGCTGTTTTTT,CASSLGTSGHTGELFF
.,TRBJ2-6,TRBV7-9,TRBD1,TGTGCCACCTCGGTAGGGGGCCTGATCGATGGGGCCAACGTCCTGACTTTC,CATSVGGLIDGANVLTF
few,TRBJ2-3,TRBV20-1,.,TGCAGTGCTAGAGATCCGTCGGGGTTAGATACGCAGTATTTT,CSARDPSGLDTQYF
.,TRBJ1-1,TRBV10-3,TRBD1,TGTGCCATCACCGCCGCAGGGGGACATGAAGCTTTCTTT,CAITAAGGHEAFF
.,TRBJ1-2,TRBV12-3/TRBV12-4,.,TGTGCCAGCAGGGGTGACACGAGTGGCTATACCTTC,CASRGDTSGYTF